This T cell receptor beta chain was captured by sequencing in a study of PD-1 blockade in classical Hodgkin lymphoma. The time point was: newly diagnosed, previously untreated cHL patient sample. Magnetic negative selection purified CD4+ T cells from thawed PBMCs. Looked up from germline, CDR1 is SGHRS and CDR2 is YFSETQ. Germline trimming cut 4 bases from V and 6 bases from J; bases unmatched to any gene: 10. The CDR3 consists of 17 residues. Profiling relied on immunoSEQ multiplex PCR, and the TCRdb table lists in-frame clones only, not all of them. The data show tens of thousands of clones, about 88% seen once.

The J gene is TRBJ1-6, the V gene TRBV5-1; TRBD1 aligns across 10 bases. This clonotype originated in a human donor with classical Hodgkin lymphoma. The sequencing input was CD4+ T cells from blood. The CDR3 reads CASSANPGQGINSPLHF. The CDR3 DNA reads TGCGCCAGCAGCGCAAACCCGGGACAGGGGATTAATTCACCCCTCCACTTT.